This T cell receptor beta chain came from a study of T cell changes during pregnancy in multiple sclerosis. Assay used: immunoSEQ multiplex PCR; TCRdb lists only in-frame clones, some missing. The sample includes 35,000 to 50,000 clones, around four fifths of them seen just once. CDR1 and CDR2 from the germline V gene are MNHEY and SMNVEV (reference sequence). Germline trimming cut 6 bases from V and 15 bases from J; bases unmatched to any gene: 11. CDR3 length equals 13 residues. This sample comprised CD4+ T cells from peripheral blood mononuclear cells, obtained before pregnancy. The chain recombines TRBV27 with TRBJ2-1; 10 nucleotides align to TRBD1. The TCR originated in a female donor with multiple sclerosis, enrolled in a pregnancy study. The CDR3 spells CASRLDRGGRLFF. The CDR3 bases are TGTGCCAGCAGGTTGGACAGGGGGGGCCGCCTGTTCTTC.